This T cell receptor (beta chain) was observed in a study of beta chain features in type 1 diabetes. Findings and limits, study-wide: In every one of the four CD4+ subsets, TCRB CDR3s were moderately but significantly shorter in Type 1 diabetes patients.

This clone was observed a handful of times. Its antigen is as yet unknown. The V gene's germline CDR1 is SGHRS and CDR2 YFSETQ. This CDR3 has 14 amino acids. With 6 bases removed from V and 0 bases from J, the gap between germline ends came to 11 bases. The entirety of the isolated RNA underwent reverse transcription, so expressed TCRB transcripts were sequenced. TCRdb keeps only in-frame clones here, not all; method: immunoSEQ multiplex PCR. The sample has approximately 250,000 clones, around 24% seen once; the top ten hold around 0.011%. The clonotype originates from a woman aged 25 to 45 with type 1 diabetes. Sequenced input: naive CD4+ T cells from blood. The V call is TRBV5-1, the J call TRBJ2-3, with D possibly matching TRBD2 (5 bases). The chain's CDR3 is CASNAPGSTDTQYF. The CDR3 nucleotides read TGCGCCAGCAACGCGCCGGGAAGCACAGATACGCAGTATTTT.